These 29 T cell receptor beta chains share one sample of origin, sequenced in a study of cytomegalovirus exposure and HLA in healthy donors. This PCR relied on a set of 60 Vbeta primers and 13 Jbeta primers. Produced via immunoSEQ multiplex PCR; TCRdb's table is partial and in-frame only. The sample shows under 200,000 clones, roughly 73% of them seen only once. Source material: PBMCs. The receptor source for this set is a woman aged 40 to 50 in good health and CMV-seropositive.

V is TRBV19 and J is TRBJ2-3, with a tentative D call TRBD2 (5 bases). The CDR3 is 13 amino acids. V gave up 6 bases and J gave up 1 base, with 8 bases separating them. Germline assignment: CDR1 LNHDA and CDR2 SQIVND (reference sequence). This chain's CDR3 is CASRRRGTDTQYF. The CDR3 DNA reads TGTGCCAGTAGAAGGCGGGGCACAGATACGCAGTATTTT.

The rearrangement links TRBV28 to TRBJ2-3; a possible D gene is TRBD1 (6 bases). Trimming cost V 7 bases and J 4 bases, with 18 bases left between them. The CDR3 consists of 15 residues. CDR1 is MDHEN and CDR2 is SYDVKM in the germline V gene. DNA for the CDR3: TGTGCCAGCACTTGGACAGCTCCTTTTTCAGATACGCAGTATTTT. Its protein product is CASTWTAPFSDTQYF.

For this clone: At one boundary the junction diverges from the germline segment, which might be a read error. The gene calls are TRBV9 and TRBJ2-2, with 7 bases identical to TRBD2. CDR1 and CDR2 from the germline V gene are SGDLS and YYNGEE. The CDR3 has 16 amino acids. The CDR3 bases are TGTGCCGGCAGCGTAGGAGCTAGCGGGAACACCGGGGAGCTGTTTTTT. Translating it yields CAGSVGASGNTGELFF.

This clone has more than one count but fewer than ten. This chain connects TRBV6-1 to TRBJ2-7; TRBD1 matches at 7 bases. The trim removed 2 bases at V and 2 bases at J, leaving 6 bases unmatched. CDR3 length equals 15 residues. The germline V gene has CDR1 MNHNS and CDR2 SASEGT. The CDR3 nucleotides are TGTGCCAGCAGTGAATGGACAGGCCCTCCCTACGAGCAGTACTTC. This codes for CASSEWTGPPYEQYF.

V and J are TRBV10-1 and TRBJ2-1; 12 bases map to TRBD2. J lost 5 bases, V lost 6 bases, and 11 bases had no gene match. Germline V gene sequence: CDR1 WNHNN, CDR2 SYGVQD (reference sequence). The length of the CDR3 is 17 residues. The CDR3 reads CASSKARTSGTHNEQFF. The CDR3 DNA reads TGCGCCAGCAGCAAAGCTCGGACTAGCGGGACTCACAATGAGCAGTTCTTC.

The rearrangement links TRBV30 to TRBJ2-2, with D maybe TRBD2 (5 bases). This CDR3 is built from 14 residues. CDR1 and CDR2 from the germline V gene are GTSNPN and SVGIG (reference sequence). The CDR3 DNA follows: TGTGCTAAGGAAGTGGACCGGGGAACCGGGGAGCTGTTTTTT. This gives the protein CAKEVDRGTGELFF.

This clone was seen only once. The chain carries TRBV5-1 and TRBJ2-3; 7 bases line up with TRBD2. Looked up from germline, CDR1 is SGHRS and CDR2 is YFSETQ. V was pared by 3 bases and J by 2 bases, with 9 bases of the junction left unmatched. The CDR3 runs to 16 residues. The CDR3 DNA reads TGCGCCAGCAGCTCAGGACTAGTCGGGAACACAGATACGCAGTATTTT. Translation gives CASSSGLVGNTDTQYF.

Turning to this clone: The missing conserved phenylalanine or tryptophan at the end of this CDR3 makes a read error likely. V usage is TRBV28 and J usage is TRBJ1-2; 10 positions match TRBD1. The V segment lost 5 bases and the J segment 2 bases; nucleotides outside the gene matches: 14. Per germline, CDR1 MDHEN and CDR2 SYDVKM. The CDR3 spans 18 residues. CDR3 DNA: TGTGCCAGCAGTCGACCACGTCCCGGGACAGGGGAGAACTATGGCTACACCCTC. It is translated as CASSRPRPGTGENYGYTL.

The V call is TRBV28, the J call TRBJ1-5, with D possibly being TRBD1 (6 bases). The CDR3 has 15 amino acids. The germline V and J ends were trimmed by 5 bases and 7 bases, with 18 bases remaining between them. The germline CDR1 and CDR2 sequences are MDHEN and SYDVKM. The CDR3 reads CASSLGTMRGQPQHF. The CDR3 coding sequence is TGTGCCAGCAGTCTCGGGACTATGAGGGGGCAGCCCCAGCATTTT.

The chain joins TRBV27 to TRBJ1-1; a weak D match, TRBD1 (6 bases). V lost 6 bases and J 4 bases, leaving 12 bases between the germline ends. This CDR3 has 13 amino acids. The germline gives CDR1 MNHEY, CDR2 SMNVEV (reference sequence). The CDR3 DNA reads TGTGCCAGCAGAAAACAGGGCGGCACTGAAGCTTTCTTT. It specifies CASRKQGGTEAFF.

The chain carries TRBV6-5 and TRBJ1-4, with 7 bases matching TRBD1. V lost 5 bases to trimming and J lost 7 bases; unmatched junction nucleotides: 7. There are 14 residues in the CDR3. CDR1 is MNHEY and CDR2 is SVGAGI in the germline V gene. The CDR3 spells CASSAQGRVEKLFF. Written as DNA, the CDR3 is TGTGCCAGCAGTGCACAGGGGCGTGTTGAAAAACTGTTTTTT.

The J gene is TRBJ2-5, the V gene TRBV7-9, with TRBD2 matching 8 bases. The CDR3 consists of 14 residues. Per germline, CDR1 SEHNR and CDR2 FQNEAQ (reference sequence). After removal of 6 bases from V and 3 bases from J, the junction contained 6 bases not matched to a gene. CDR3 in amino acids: CASSQGLAEETQYF. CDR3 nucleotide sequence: TGTGCCAGCAGTCAAGGACTAGCTGAAGAGACCCAGTACTTC.

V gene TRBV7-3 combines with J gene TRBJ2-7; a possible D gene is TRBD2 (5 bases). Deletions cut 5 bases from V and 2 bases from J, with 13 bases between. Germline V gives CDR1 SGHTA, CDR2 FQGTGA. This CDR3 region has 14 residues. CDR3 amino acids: CASSPTIIPYEQYF. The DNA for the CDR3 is TGTGCCAGCAGCCCGACTATAATACCCTACGAGCAGTACTTC.

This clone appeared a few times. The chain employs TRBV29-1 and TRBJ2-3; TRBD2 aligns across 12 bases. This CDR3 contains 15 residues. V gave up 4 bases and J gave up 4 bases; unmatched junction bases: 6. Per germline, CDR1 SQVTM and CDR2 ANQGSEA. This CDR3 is CSVGTLAGGSDTQYF. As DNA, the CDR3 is TGCAGCGTTGGGACACTAGCGGGAGGCTCAGATACGCAGTATTTT.

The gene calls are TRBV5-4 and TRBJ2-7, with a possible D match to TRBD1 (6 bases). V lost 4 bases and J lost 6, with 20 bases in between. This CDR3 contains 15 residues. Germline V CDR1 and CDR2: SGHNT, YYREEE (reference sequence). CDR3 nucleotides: TGTGCCAGCAGCCCCCAACTGACAGGAGCGACCGAGCAGTACTTC. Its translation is CASSPQLTGATEQYF.

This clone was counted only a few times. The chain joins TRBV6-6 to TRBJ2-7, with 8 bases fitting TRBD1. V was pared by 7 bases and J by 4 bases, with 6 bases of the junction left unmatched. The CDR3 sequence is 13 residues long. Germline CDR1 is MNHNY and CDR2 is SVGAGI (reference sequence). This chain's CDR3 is CASNGQGSYEQYF. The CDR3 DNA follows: TGTGCCAGCAATGGACAGGGCTCGTACGAGCAGTACTTC.

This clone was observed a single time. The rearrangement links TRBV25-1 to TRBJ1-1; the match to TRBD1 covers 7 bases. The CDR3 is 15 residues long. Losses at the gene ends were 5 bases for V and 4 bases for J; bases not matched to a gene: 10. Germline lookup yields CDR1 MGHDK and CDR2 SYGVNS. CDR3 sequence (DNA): TGTGCCAGCAGTTCGGACAGGCAGCTCGGCACTGAAGCTTTCTTT. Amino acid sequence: CASSSDRQLGTEAFF. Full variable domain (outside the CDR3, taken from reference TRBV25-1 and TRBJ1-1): EADIYQTPRYLVIGTGKKITLECSQTMGHDKMYWYQQDPGMELHLIHYSYGVNSTEKGDLSSESTVSRIRTEHFPLTLESARPSHTSQYLCASSSDRQLGTEAFFGQGTRLTVV.

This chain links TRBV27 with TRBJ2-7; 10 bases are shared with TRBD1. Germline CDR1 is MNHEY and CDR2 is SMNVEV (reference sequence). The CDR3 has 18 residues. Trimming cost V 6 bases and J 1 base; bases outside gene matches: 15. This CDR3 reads CASSFSMGQGINSYEQYF. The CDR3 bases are TGTGCCAGCAGCTTTTCCATGGGACAGGGGATTAATTCCTACGAGCAGTACTTC.

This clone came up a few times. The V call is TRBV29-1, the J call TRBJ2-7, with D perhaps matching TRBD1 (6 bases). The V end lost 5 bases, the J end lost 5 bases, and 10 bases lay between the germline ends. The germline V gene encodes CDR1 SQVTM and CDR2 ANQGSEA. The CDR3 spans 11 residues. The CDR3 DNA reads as TGCAGCGTTCAGGGGTTCGACGAGCAGTACTTC. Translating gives CSVQGFDEQYF.

This CDR3 is CASSEASGENEQFF. DNA for the CDR3: TGCGCCAGCAGTGAGGCTAGCGGGGAGAATGAGCAGTTCTTC. The V call is TRBV10-1, the J call TRBJ2-1, with 9 nucleotides matching TRBD2. CDR1 is WNHNN, CDR2 SYGVQD, per germline (reference sequence). Losses at the gene ends were 2 bases for V and 7 bases for J; bases not matched to a gene: 3. This CDR3 is built from 14 residues.

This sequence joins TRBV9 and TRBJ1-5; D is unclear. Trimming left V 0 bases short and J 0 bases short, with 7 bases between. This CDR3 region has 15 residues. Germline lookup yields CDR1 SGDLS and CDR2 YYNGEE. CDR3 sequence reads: CASSVAGDSNQPQHF. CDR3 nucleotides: TGTGCCAGCAGCGTAGCGGGAGATAGCAATCAGCCCCAGCATTTT.

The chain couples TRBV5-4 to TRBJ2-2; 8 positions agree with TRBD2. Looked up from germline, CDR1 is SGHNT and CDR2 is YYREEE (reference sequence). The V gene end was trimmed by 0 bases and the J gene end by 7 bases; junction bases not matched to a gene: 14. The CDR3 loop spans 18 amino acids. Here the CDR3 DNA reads TGTGCCAGCAGCTTGGCAATACTGGCGGGAGGTCGAGTCGGGGAGCTGTTTTTT. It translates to CASSLAILAGGRVGELFF. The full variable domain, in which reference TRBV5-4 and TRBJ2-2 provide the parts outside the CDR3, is ETGVTQSPTHLIKTRGQQVTLRCSSQSGHNTVSWYQQALGQGPQFIFQYYREEENGRGNFPPRFSGLQFPNYSSELNVNALELDDSALYLCASSLAILAGGRVGELFFGEGSRLTVL.

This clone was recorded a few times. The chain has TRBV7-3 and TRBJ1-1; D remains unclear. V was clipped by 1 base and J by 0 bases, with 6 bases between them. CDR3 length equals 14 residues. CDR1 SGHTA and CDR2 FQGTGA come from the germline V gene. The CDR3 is CASSLNGLNTEAFF. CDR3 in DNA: TGTGCCAGCAGCTTAAACGGTCTGAACACTGAAGCTTTCTTT. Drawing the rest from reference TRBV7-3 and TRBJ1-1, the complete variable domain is GAGVSQTPSNKVTEKGKYVELRCDPISGHTALYWYRQSLGQGPEFLIYFQGTGAADDSGLPNDRFFAVRPEGSVSTLKIQRTERGDSAVYLCASSLNGLNTEAFFGQGTRLTVV.

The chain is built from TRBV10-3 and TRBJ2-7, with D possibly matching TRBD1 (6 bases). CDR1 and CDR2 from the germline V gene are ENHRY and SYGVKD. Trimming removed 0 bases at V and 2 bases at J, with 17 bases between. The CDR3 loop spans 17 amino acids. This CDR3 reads CAISESVIRDTPYEQYF. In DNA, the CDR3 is TGTGCCATCAGTGAGTCGGTAATCCGGGACACTCCCTACGAGCAGTACTTC.

CDR3 bases: TGTGCCGGCCTGGCAGGCTATACGCAGTATTTT. This gives the protein CAGLAGYTQYF. The chain is built from TRBV30 and TRBJ2-3; D is unclear. The CDR3 is 11 residues long. V lost 8 bases and J 7 bases, leaving 13 bases between the germline ends. Germline V gene sequence: CDR1 GTSNPN, CDR2 SVGIG (reference sequence).

The chain's CDR3 is CASSLVWDRTTGELFF. The CDR3 nucleotides read TGTGCCAGCAGCTTAGTGTGGGACAGAACAACCGGGGAGCTGTTTTTT. The gene calls are TRBV11-2 and TRBJ2-2; 7 bases align to TRBD1. V trimming: 1 base; J trimming: 5 bases; junction bases outside the gene matches: 7. This CDR3 region has 16 residues. Germline V CDR1 and CDR2: SGHAT, FQNNGV.

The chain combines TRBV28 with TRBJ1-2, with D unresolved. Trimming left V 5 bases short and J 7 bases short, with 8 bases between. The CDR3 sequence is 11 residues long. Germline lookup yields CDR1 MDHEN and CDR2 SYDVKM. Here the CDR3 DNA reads TGTGCCAGCAGTCCGCGTGCTGGCTACACCTTC. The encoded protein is CASSPRAGYTF.

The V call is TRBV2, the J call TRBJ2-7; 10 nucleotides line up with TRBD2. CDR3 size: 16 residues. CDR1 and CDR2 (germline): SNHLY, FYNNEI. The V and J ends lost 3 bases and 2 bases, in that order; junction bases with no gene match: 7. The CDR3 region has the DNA TGTGCCAGCAGTGACTTCCCGGGACTAGCGACCTACGAGCAGTACTTC. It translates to CASSDFPGLATYEQYF.

CDR3 DNA: TGTGCCAGCAGTGACTATGGGACACCGGCCGGGGAGCTGTTTTTT. This encodes CASSDYGTPAGELFF. The chain has TRBV2 and TRBJ2-2; D possibly corresponds to TRBD1 (6 bases). Between the trimmed V and J ends, which lost 3 bases and 6 bases, there was a span of 14 bases. CDR1 SNHLY and CDR2 FYNNEI come from the germline V gene. The CDR3 is 15 amino acids.